Below, one TCR beta chain is given with its context. 13 Jbeta primers and 60 Vbeta primers were used for the PCR. Here immunoSEQ multiplex PCR was the method, and the copy in TCRdb shows in-frame clones only, minus some. The repertoire holds approximately 200,000 clones, with roughly 80% as singletons. These data belong to a study of cytomegalovirus exposure and HLA in healthy donors. From germline, CDR1 is LNHDA and CDR2 SQIVND (reference sequence). The CDR3 runs to 15 residues. The junction had 9 bases not matched to a gene; V was cut back by 7 bases and J by 5 bases. Source material: PBMCs. The rearrangement uses TRBV19 and TRBJ2-1; 9 positions match TRBD2. This clonotype was obtained from a woman aged 45-59 years in good health and CMV-seropositive. The CDR3: CASTSGGLTNNEQFF. Here the CDR3 DNA reads TGTGCCAGTACAAGCGGGGGGCTGACGAACAATGAGCAGTTCTTC. The full variable domain, completed using reference TRBV19 and TRBJ2-1, is DGGITQSPKYLFRKEGQNVTLSCEQNLNHDAMYWYRQDPGQGLRLIYYSQIVNDFQKGDIAEGYSVSREKKESFPLTVTSAQKNPTAFYLCASTSGGLTNNEQFFGPGTRLTVL.